The 30 T cell receptor beta chains below come from one sample, sequenced in a study of CD8 T cells in ankylosing spondylitis. MiXCR was run by TCRdb on the 5' RACE reads, yielding one entry per CDR3 protein. There are about 360,000 distinct CDR3 sequences in the sample; approximately 22% occur only once, and about an eighth lies in the top ten. The sequenced material came from blood, either unsorted or a sorted T cell fraction (not recorded which). These receptors were taken from a male donor with ankylosing spondylitis or in good health (not recorded which).

In this sample, this clonotype turned up a few times. CDR3 coding DNA: TGCAGCGTTGTAAGTGGGGGCCGGCTCCCCTACGAGCAGTACTTC. Protein: CSVVSGGRLPYEQYF. This sequence joins TRBV29-1 and TRBJ2-7, with D possibly matching TRBD1 (6 bases). V lost 4 bases and J lost 2, with 18 bases in between. CDR3 length: 15 residues. Germline-derived CDR1 and CDR2 are SQVTM and ANQGSEA.

This clonotype was seen just once. The chain has TRBV29-1 and TRBJ2-7; 7 bases match TRBD1. This CDR3 comprises 14 residues. V trimming: 0 bases; J trimming: 3 bases; junction bases outside the gene matches: 5. Germline CDR1 and CDR2: SQVTM and ANQGSEA. In DNA form, the CDR3 reads TGCAGCGTTGAAGAGGGGGCAGGGGGCTACGAGCAGTACTTC. It codes for CSVEEGAGGYEQYF.

In this sample, this clonotype turned up a few times. The chain couples TRBV20-1 to TRBJ2-7; 9 nucleotides line up with TRBD2. Germline V gives CDR1 DFQATT, CDR2 SNEGSKA (reference sequence). This CDR3 comprises 14 residues. Germline trimming cut 3 bases from V and 2 bases from J; bases unmatched to any gene: 5. The CDR3: CSASGPSGAYEQYF. The DNA for the CDR3 is TGCAGTGCTAGTGGCCCTAGCGGGGCCTACGAGCAGTACTTC.

The chain joins TRBV3-1 to TRBJ2-1; the match to TRBD2 covers 7 bases. Germline V gives CDR1 LGHDT, CDR2 YNNKEL (reference sequence). The V and J ends lost 5 bases and 8 bases, in that order; junction bases with no gene match: 6. CDR3 length equals 13 residues. The CDR3 sequence is CASSEHRGDEQFF. The CDR3 DNA sequence: TGTGCCAGCAGCGAGCATCGGGGGGATGAGCAGTTCTTC.

The rearrangement uses TRBV20-1 and TRBJ2-1, with 7 bases matching TRBD2. The trim removed 8 bases at V and 1 base at J, leaving 14 bases unmatched. This CDR3 comprises 16 residues. CDR1 and CDR2 (germline): DFQATT, SNEGSKA (reference sequence). The CDR3 nucleotides read TGCAGTCCACGGGGGGAAGGGGACCTATCCTACAATGAGCAGTTCTTC. This gives the protein CSPRGEGDLSYNEQFF.

This sequence joins TRBV12-3 or TRBV12-4 and TRBJ2-1; 10 bases fit TRBD2. After removal of 10 bases from V and 6 bases from J, the junction contained 21 bases not matched to a gene. The CDR3 is made up of 18 amino acids. CDR3 bases: TGTGCCATCATCCCTCGAACCGCCCGACTAGCGGGTCGCAATGAGCAGTTCTTC. Translating it yields CAIIPRTARLAGRNEQFF.

CDR3 bases: TGCAGCGTTGAAGAGGTGGGCACCTCCGCCAATGAGCAGTTCTTC. This encodes CSVEEVGTSANEQFF. J is TRBJ2-1 and V is TRBV29-1; D is ambiguous. Germline CDR1 is SQVTM and CDR2 is ANQGSEA. This CDR3 comprises 15 residues. V dropped 0 bases and J dropped 6 bases, with 15 bases sitting between them.

The rearrangement uses TRBV12-3 or TRBV12-4 and TRBJ2-7; D unresolved. Trimming removed 3 bases at V and 3 bases at J, with 15 bases between. The CDR3 is 15 residues long. CDR3 bases: TGTGCCAGCAGTTTCGACCCAGATATCTACTACGAGCAGTACTTC. It encodes CASSFDPDIYYEQYF.

This clonotype has a handful of counts. The rearrangement uses TRBV12-3 or TRBV12-4 and TRBJ1-1, with a possible D match to TRBD1 (5 bases). The V and J ends lost 8 bases and 4 bases respectively, with 14 bases between them. The CDR3 is 13 residues long. CDR3 sequence (DNA): TGTGCCAGCCCGGGGGGGGTTACCACTGAAGCTTTCTTT. The encoded protein is CASPGGVTTEAFF.

The chain links TRBV28 to TRBJ2-7; D gene uncertain. CDR3 length: 12 residues. Germline assignment: CDR1 MDHEN and CDR2 SYDVKM. Trimming pared 6 bases from V and 5 bases from J, leaving 11 bases between. Here the CDR3 DNA reads TGTGCCAGCAGCCCGACAATTGACGAGCAGTACTTC. It translates to CASSPTIDEQYF. The full variable domain, rest sourced from reference TRBV28 and TRBJ2-7, is DVKVTQSSRYLVKRTGEKVFLECVQDMDHENMFWYRQDPGLGLRLIYFSYDVKMKEKGDIPEGYSVSREKKERFSLILESASTNQTSMYLCASSPTIDEQYFGPGTRLTVT.

This clonotype came up many times. CDR3 residues: CASSLSGNTGELFF. CDR3 nucleotides: TGTGCCAGCAGCTTAAGCGGGAACACCGGGGAGCTGTTTTTT. The rearrangement links TRBV7-9 to TRBJ2-2; tentatively, D is TRBD2 (5 bases). Germline-derived CDR1 and CDR2 are SEHNR and FQNEAQ (reference sequence). With 2 bases removed from V and 1 base from J, the gap between germline ends came to 5 bases. The CDR3 is 14 amino acids.

The chain combines TRBV4-1 with TRBJ2-1; 7 positions match TRBD2. The V and J ends lost 3 bases and 8 bases, in that order; junction bases with no gene match: 7. The CDR3 covers 14 residues. Germline CDR1 and CDR2: MGHRA and YSYEKL. CDR3 nucleotide sequence: TGCGCCAGCAGCCAGGACGGGGGGACGGATGAGCAGTTCTTC. Translated, it gives CASSQDGGTDEQFF.

The chain employs TRBV12-3 or TRBV12-4 and TRBJ2-2; no clear D. This CDR3 is built from 15 residues. The V end lost 6 bases, the J end lost 3 bases, and 14 bases lay between the germline ends. In DNA, the CDR3 is TGTGCCAGCAGATTTCAGGTTGGGCACACCGGGGAGCTGTTTTTT. As protein: CASRFQVGHTGELFF.

The chain joins TRBV5-6 to TRBJ2-7; TRBD1 matches 8 bases. The CDR3 covers 16 residues. V lost 3 bases, J lost 2 bases, and 10 bases stayed unmatched. CDR1 is SGHDT and CDR2 is YYEEEE in the germline V gene. CDR3 sequence: CASSWRTGPFPYEQYF. In DNA form, the CDR3 reads TGTGCCAGCAGCTGGCGGACAGGGCCCTTCCCCTACGAGCAGTACTTC.

The chain couples TRBV4-1 to TRBJ2-1; D possibly corresponds to TRBD2 (6 bases). The CDR3 runs 14 residues. Germline V gene data show CDR1 as MGHRA and CDR2 as YSYEKL. Trimming cost V 1 base and J 8 bases, with 12 bases left between them. This CDR3 is CASSQGPGGDEQFF. DNA of the CDR3: TGCGCCAGCAGCCAAGGGCCAGGCGGGGATGAGCAGTTCTTC.

CDR3 sequence: CATATGRSSYNEQFF. CDR3 coding DNA: TGTGCCACCGCTACGGGGCGAAGCTCCTACAATGAGCAGTTCTTC. The chain links TRBV15 to TRBJ2-1; either TRBD1 or TRBD2 may fit D (5 bases each). The V end lost 8 bases, the J end lost 0 bases, and 14 bases lay between the germline ends. Germline loops: CDR1 LNHNV, CDR2 YYDKDF (reference sequence). The CDR3 runs 15 residues.

This clonotype came up a few times. This chain links TRBV11-2 with TRBJ2-1; weak D call: TRBD2 (5 bases). Between the trimmed V and J ends, which lost 3 bases and 10 bases, there was a span of 16 bases. The CDR3 is 14 residues long. CDR1 and CDR2 (germline): SGHAT, FQNNGV. CDR3 nucleotides: TGTGCCAGCAGCTTGGGCGGAGGCCACGGAGAGCAGTTCTTC. This translates into CASSLGGGHGEQFF.

The rearrangement joins TRBV5-1 to TRBJ2-2; 10 positions match TRBD2. The V gene end was trimmed by 5 bases and the J gene end by 7 bases; junction bases not matched to a gene: 8. The CDR3 runs to 15 residues. Germline V gene sequence: CDR1 SGHRS, CDR2 YFSETQ. This chain's CDR3 is CASRDGTSESGELFF. In DNA form, the CDR3 reads TGCGCCAGCAGGGACGGGACTAGCGAGAGCGGGGAGCTGTTTTTT.

This clonotype was seen a handful of times. The chain recombines TRBV20-1 with TRBJ1-4, with 9 bases aligning to TRBD1. J was trimmed by 8 bases and V by 4 bases; bases with no gene match: 8. This CDR3 is built from 14 residues. Germline values: CDR1 DFQATT, CDR2 SNEGSKA (reference sequence). The CDR3 DNA reads as TGCAGTGCTAAATCACAGGGGGCGGGAGAAAAACTGTTTTTT. The encoded protein is CSAKSQGAGEKLFF.

This clonotype came up a few times. V usage is TRBV4-1 and J usage is TRBJ2-1; D call uncertain. V lost 0 bases, J lost 7 bases, and 4 bases lay in between. Per germline, CDR1 MGHRA and CDR2 YSYEKL. The CDR3 spans 12 residues. CDR3 nucleotide sequence: TGCGCCAGCAGCCAAGAAAGAAATGAGCAGTTCTTC. This codes for CASSQERNEQFF.

J is TRBJ2-3 and V is TRBV12-3 or TRBV12-4; 7 nucleotides agree with TRBD2. Trimming cost V 3 bases and J 2 bases; bases outside gene matches: 2. This CDR3 region has 14 residues. CDR3 bases: TGTGCCAGCAGTTTGGCGGGGGTCACAGATACGCAGTATTTT. Amino acid sequence: CASSLAGVTDTQYF.

The CDR3 loop is CASSSSSSNEQFF. As DNA, the CDR3 is TGTGCCAGCAGTTCCTCTAGCAGCAATGAGCAGTTCTTC. The V gene is TRBV12-3 or TRBV12-4, the J gene TRBJ2-1; maybe TRBD2 (5 bases). V was clipped by 4 bases and J by 6 bases, with 10 bases between them. The CDR3 covers 13 residues.

The CDR3, as DNA: TGTGCCAGCAGTAGGGGAGGGCCCCTCCACTTT. Protein sequence: CASSRGGPLHF. V and J are TRBV25-1 and TRBJ1-6; the D gene is possibly TRBD1 (5 bases). Germline CDR1 MGHDK, CDR2 SYGVNS. V lost 5 bases, J lost 13 bases, and 9 bases lay in between. The CDR3 loop spans 11 amino acids.

Points on this clonotype: The junction differs from germline at one of its ends, possibly a read error. The chain couples TRBV7-9 to TRBJ2-2; 7 nucleotides line up with TRBD2. Germline V CDR1 and CDR2: SEHNR, FQNEAQ (reference sequence). This CDR3 spans 15 amino acids. The CDR3 nucleotides are TGTGCCAGCGGCTTAGCGGCGGGGGACACCGGGGAGCTGTTTTTT. Amino acids: CASGLAAGDTGELFF.

This clonotype showed up many times. The rearrangement uses TRBV2 and TRBJ2-7, with D possibly TRBD1 on 6 matching bases. Trimming left V 8 bases short and J 3 bases short, with 17 bases between. CDR3 size: 14 residues. The germline V gene has CDR1 SNHLY and CDR2 FYNNEI. CDR3 DNA: TGTGCCAGCCTATCGGGACAAAACCACTACGAGCAGTACTTC. Protein: CASLSGQNHYEQYF.

This clonotype was observed a few times. Sequence at one end of the junction differs from germline and may be a read error. The CDR3 region has the DNA TGTGCCATCAGTATCCCGGGACAGGGTTTGTCTGGGGCCAACGTCCTGACTTTC. This codes for CAISIPGQGLSGANVLTF. The chain uses TRBV12-3 or TRBV12-4 and TRBJ2-6; 9 bases match TRBD1. CDR3 length: 18 residues.

J is TRBJ2-7 and V is TRBV3-1; D is unresolved. Germline-derived CDR1 and CDR2 are LGHDT and YNNKEL (reference sequence). The length of the CDR3 is 17 residues. V gave up 1 base and J gave up 4 bases, with 20 bases separating them. The CDR3 protein is CASSQGEHPIPYYEQYF. CDR3 nucleotide sequence: TGTGCCAGCAGCCAAGGAGAGCACCCGATCCCTTATTACGAGCAGTACTTC.

CDR3: CSARDMGNPYEQYF. CDR3 DNA: TGCAGTGCTAGAGATATGGGGAACCCCTACGAGCAGTACTTC. The gene calls are TRBV20-1 and TRBJ2-7; D remains ambiguous. V lost 0 bases, J lost 2 bases, and 11 bases lay in between. Germline CDR1 and CDR2: DFQATT and SNEGSKA (reference sequence). CDR3 length: 14 amino acids.

Points on this clonotype: A read error may account for a junction end that differs from germline. The CDR3 protein is CTSSTSGEDYEQYF. The DNA for the CDR3 is TGTACCAGCAGCACGTCAGGGGAGGACTACGAGCAGTACTTC. This chain uses TRBV5-6 with TRBJ2-7; D assignment may be TRBD1 or TRBD2 (6 bases each). From germline, CDR1 is SGHDT and CDR2 YYEEEE. CDR3 size: 14 residues.

There are a few counts of this clonotype. This chain uses TRBV7-8 with TRBJ1-1; D is unclear. Trimming left V 8 bases short and J 6 bases short, with 7 bases between. The length of the CDR3 is 10 residues. CDR1 and CDR2 from the germline V gene are SGHVS and FQNEAQ. CDR3 region: CASGEPEAFF. CDR3 DNA: TGTGCCAGCGGAGAGCCTGAAGCTTTCTTT.